The 24 T cell receptor beta chains listed next were all sequenced from one sample in a study of cytomegalovirus exposure and HLA in healthy donors. The PCR used 60 Vbeta and 13 Jbeta primers. The data were produced by immunoSEQ multiplex PCR, yet TCRdb's version contains in-frame clones alone and is incomplete. The sample lists 150,000 to 200,000 clones; approximately 85% were seen once. Sequenced material: PBMCs. The source of these receptors is a woman aged 45 to 65 in good health and CMV-seronegative.

This clone occurred a few times. The rearrangement links TRBV28 to TRBJ1-6; 7 positions match TRBD1. V was pared by 8 bases and J by 5 bases, with 12 bases of the junction left unmatched. CDR1 and CDR2 from the germline V gene are MDHEN and SYDVKM. The CDR3 has 16 amino acids. The CDR3 sequence: CASSISGTANNSPLHF. In DNA form, the CDR3 reads TGTGCCAGCTCTATCTCCGGGACAGCGAATAATTCACCCCTCCACTTT.

The chain has TRBV5-1 and TRBJ1-1; TRBD1 matches 9 bases. The J segment lost 1 base and the V segment lost 4 bases, leaving 5 bases of the junction unmatched. The germline CDR1 and CDR2 sequences are SGHRS and YFSETQ. The CDR3 totals 15 residues. The CDR3 spells CASSGTGQGNTEAFF. The CDR3 DNA follows: TGCGCCAGCAGCGGGACGGGACAGGGGAACACTGAAGCTTTCTTT. The whole variable domain, filled in from reference TRBV5-1 and TRBJ1-1, reads KAGVTQTPRYLIKTRGQQVTLSCSPISGHRSVSWYQQTPGQGLQFLFEYFSETQRNKGNFPGRFSGRQFSNSRSEMNVSTLELGDSALYLCASSGTGQGNTEAFFGQGTRLTVV.

There are a few counts of this clone. The chain couples TRBV19 to TRBJ1-5; D is unresolved. The CDR3 has 12 residues. Per germline, CDR1 LNHDA and CDR2 SQIVND (reference sequence). The V end lost 6 bases, the J end lost 1 base, and 4 bases lay between the germline ends. DNA of the CDR3: TGTGCCAGTAGACAGAGCAATCAGCCCCAGCATTTT. Amino acid sequence: CASRQSNQPQHF.

This chain connects TRBV7-2 to TRBJ1-2; D unclear. V lost 1 base, J lost 2 bases, and 11 bases lay in between. The CDR3 extends over 15 amino acids. Germline V gives CDR1 SGHTA, CDR2 FQGNSA. The CDR3 reads CASSLDGVINYGYTF. The CDR3 DNA reads as TGTGCCAGCAGCTTAGACGGGGTTATAAACTATGGCTACACCTTC.

This chain uses TRBV7-9 with TRBJ1-2; 7 positions match TRBD1. V lost 4 bases and J lost 5; bases outside the gene matches: 7. Germline assignment: CDR1 SEHNR and CDR2 FQNEAQ (reference sequence). The CDR3 is 14 residues long. The CDR3 region has the DNA TGTGCCAGCAGCTCGCGACAGGGAAGTTATGGCTACACCTTC. This encodes CASSSRQGSYGYTF.

This chain links TRBV29-1 with TRBJ2-7, with 11 bases that match TRBD2. Germline trimming cut 6 bases from V and 9 bases from J; bases unmatched to any gene: 10. The CDR3 contains 13 residues. Germline V gene lookup returns CDR1 SQVTM and CDR2 ANQGSEA. The CDR3 reads CSVLAGATSGQYF. The CDR3 DNA sequence: TGCAGCGTACTAGCGGGAGCCACATCCGGGCAGTACTTC.

A single count supports this clone. The chain carries TRBV7-9 and TRBJ2-3; D is ambiguous. Germline V gene lookup returns CDR1 SEHNR and CDR2 FQNEAQ (reference sequence). The V end lost 5 bases, the J end lost 1 base, and 13 bases lay between the germline ends. The CDR3 is 15 amino acids. The CDR3 protein is CASSPGFKGTDTQYF. CDR3 nucleotides: TGTGCCAGCAGCCCAGGATTCAAGGGCACAGATACGCAGTATTTT.

The chain links TRBV11-2 to TRBJ1-1; TRBD1 matches 10 bases. V was clipped by 2 bases and J by 5 bases; unmatched bases: 5. The CDR3 runs to 15 residues. The germline V gene encodes CDR1 SGHAT and CDR2 FQNNGV. CDR3 region: CASSLSPGQGTEAFF. The DNA of the CDR3 is TGTGCCAGCAGCTTAAGCCCGGGACAGGGGACTGAAGCTTTCTTT.

There are a few counts of this clone. The V and J genes are TRBV9 and TRBJ1-6; 8 bases fit TRBD1. Germline V gives CDR1 SGDLS, CDR2 YYNGEE. There are 14 residues in the CDR3. The J segment lost 10 bases and the V segment lost 3 bases, leaving 6 bases of the junction unmatched. The CDR3 here is CASSGWTGPSPLHF. CDR3 DNA sequence: TGTGCCAGCAGCGGTTGGACAGGGCCCTCACCCCTCCACTTT.

The V and J genes are TRBV29-1 and TRBJ2-1; 7 nucleotides agree with TRBD1. V trimming: 5 bases; J trimming: 1 base; junction bases outside the gene matches: 5. The CDR3 loop spans 14 amino acids. The germline CDR1 and CDR2 sequences are SQVTM and ANQGSEA. In nucleotides, the CDR3 is TGCAGCGTTTCTGAGGGGGCATCCTACAATGAGCAGTTCTTC. Protein sequence: CSVSEGASYNEQFF.

This rearrangement joins TRBV30 to TRBJ2-2; no reliable D call. Germline assignment: CDR1 GTSNPN and CDR2 SVGIG (reference sequence). Trimming pared 4 bases from V and 4 bases from J, leaving 7 bases between. The CDR3 is 12 amino acids. The DNA of the CDR3 is TGTGCCTGGACCAAACTCACCGGGGAGCTGTTTTTT. Its translation is CAWTKLTGELFF. The full variable domain, in which reference TRBV30 and TRBJ2-2 provide the parts outside the CDR3, is SQTIHQWPATLVQPVGSPLSLECTVEGTSNPNLYWYRQAAGRGLQLLFYSVGIGQISSEVPQNLSASRPQDRQFILSSKKLLLSDSGFYLCAWTKLTGELFFGEGSRLTVL.

The gene calls are TRBV6-5 and TRBJ2-5; weak D call: TRBD2 (6 bases). The better agreement between TRBJ2-7 and the DNA end casts doubt on the J call. The CDR3 runs 15 residues. Germline CDR1 MNHEY, CDR2 SVGAGI. The CDR3 nucleotides are TGTGCCAGCAGACCCGACCGGGCGGGGTCCTACGAGCAGTACTTC. It codes for CASRPDRAGSYEQYF.

The genes are TRBV10-3 and TRBJ2-7; maybe TRBD2 (6 bases). Germline CDR1 ENHRY, CDR2 SYGVKD. The V gene lost 6 bases and the J gene lost 6 bases, with 18 bases spanning the gap. The CDR3 runs 14 residues. The CDR3 here is CAIRTAQGGSEQYF. In nucleotides, the CDR3 is TGTGCCATCAGAACCGCGCAGGGAGGCTCCGAGCAGTACTTC.

In its sample, this clone was seen a few times. This sequence joins TRBV2 and TRBJ2-2; 7 nucleotides align to TRBD2. Trimming took 1 base from V and 3 from J; bases not matched to a gene: 5. Germline V gives CDR1 SNHLY, CDR2 FYNNEI. The CDR3 runs 16 residues. CDR3 bases: TGTGCCAGCAGTGAAGTGGGGGGAGGGGACACCGGGGAGCTGTTTTTT. It encodes CASSEVGGGDTGELFF.

The chain couples TRBV27 to TRBJ2-3; TRBD1 agrees at 8 bases. The CDR3 is 17 residues long. Trimming removed 4 bases from V and 2 bases from J; junction bases left unmatched: 11. Germline CDR1 reads MNHEY; CDR2 reads SMNVEV (reference sequence). The CDR3 protein is CASSSWGQAWVTDTQYF. In DNA, the CDR3 is TGTGCCAGCAGTTCCTGGGGACAGGCGTGGGTCACAGATACGCAGTATTTT.

The chain carries TRBV5-1 and TRBJ2-2; D not certain. This CDR3 is 12 amino acids long. CDR1 and CDR2 from the germline V gene are SGHRS and YFSETQ. V was pared by 7 bases and J by 7 bases, with 11 bases between. In DNA form, the CDR3 reads TGCGCCAGCTCCACAGCCGGCGGGGAGCTGTTTTTT. It encodes CASSTAGGELFF.

The genes are TRBV10-3 and TRBJ2-7; 10 bases fit TRBD2. CDR3 length: 14 residues. With V trimmed by 4 bases and J by 2 bases, 2 bases remained unmatched. Per germline, CDR1 ENHRY and CDR2 SYGVKD. Here the CDR3 reads CAISGTSGTYEQYF. CDR3 DNA: TGTGCCATCAGTGGGACTAGCGGAACCTACGAGCAGTACTTC.

This clone was found once. This chain uses TRBV5-5 with TRBJ2-3, with 7 bases matching TRBD1. The V gene end was trimmed by 0 bases and the J gene end by 3 bases; junction bases not matched to a gene: 10. From germline, CDR1 is SGHKS and CDR2 YYEKEE (reference sequence). The CDR3 extends over 17 amino acids. The CDR3 reads CASSLVLRQGRTDTQYF. The CDR3 DNA follows: TGTGCCAGCAGCTTGGTCTTACGACAGGGAAGGACAGATACGCAGTATTTT.

The gene calls are TRBV4-1 and TRBJ2-5, with D possibly TRBD2 on 5 matching bases. The CDR3 covers 17 residues. Deletions cut 2 bases from V and 4 bases from J, with 20 bases between. CDR1 is MGHRA, CDR2 YSYEKL, per germline. The CDR3 DNA reads as TGCGCCAGCAGCCAATGGGGAGTCGGTGGCGGAGGAGAGACCCAGTACTTC. This gives the protein CASSQWGVGGGGETQYF.

This clone came up once. The chain recombines TRBV28 with TRBJ2-6; D gene unclear. Trimming left V 2 bases short and J 4 bases short, with 15 bases between. The CDR3 loop spans 17 amino acids. Per the germline V gene, CDR1 is MDHEN and CDR2 is SYDVKM. The CDR3 loop is CASSLEFRVVGANVLTF. The DNA of the CDR3 is TGTGCCAGCAGTTTAGAATTCCGGGTGGTAGGGGCCAACGTCCTGACTTTC.

The gene calls are TRBV5-4 and TRBJ2-5; tentative D call: TRBD2 (5 bases). V lost 4 bases and J lost 0, with 10 bases in between. This CDR3 has 14 amino acids. In germline, CDR1 is SGHNT, CDR2 YYREEE (reference sequence). As DNA, the CDR3 is TGTGCCAGCAGCCTTCCGGGGTACCAAGAGACCCAGTACTTC. It yields the protein CASSLPGYQETQYF.

The genes are TRBV5-8 and TRBJ1-1, with D unclear. The CDR3 covers 15 residues. The germline V gene encodes CDR1 SGHTS and CDR2 YDEGEE. The V gene lost 0 bases and the J gene lost 5 bases, with 14 bases spanning the gap. The CDR3 DNA follows: TGTGCCAGCAGCTTGGCCGCGACACCTGGTACTGAAGCTTTCTTT. Translating it yields CASSLAATPGTEAFF.

This clone came up once. CDR3 in DNA: TGTGCCAGCAGACACGGACAGGGGGAAGCTTTCTTT. Amino acids: CASRHGQGEAFF. The rearrangement joins TRBV28 to TRBJ1-1; 9 bases align to TRBD1. V shed 6 bases and J 8 bases; nucleotides not matched to a gene: 4. Germline lookup yields CDR1 MDHEN and CDR2 SYDVKM. This CDR3 region has 12 residues.

J is TRBJ2-3 and V is TRBV7-6, with D hard to call. Germline V lookup: CDR1 SGHVS, CDR2 FNYEAQ. The CDR3 has 17 amino acids. With 1 base removed from V and 0 bases from J, the gap between germline ends came to 14 bases. CDR3 sequence reads: CASSLVSVATSTDTQYF. CDR3 coding DNA: TGTGCCAGCAGCTTAGTGTCGGTAGCAACTAGCACAGATACGCAGTATTTT.